This TCR beta chain is from a study of T-cell memory formation after mild COVID-19. This clonotype has just a few counts. No antigen is known for it. The study's findings and limits: Some clones that responded turned up in pre-infection memory, which suggests that cross-reactive memory joined in.

One entry per CDR3 protein results from TCRdb running MiXCR on the 5' RACE reads. Found here are fewer than 650,000 distinct CDR3 sequences, approximately 15% of them singletons; the top ten hold 8.1%. This CDR3 contains 14 residues. J was trimmed by 5 bases and V by 5 bases; bases with no gene match: 9. In germline, CDR1 is DFQATT, CDR2 SNEGSKA (reference sequence). The sequence was collected from an adult woman who had mild COVID-19 (a few samples of this study predate the infection). Cell type and time point are not known. The specimen sequenced was PBMCs or a T cell subset sorted from them (not recorded which). This sequence joins TRBV20-1 and TRBJ2-7; TRBD1 aligns across 10 bases. CDR3 DNA: TGCAGTGCTCCTAGCCGGGACAGGGGCGACGAGCAGTACTTC. Translating it yields CSAPSRDRGDEQYF.